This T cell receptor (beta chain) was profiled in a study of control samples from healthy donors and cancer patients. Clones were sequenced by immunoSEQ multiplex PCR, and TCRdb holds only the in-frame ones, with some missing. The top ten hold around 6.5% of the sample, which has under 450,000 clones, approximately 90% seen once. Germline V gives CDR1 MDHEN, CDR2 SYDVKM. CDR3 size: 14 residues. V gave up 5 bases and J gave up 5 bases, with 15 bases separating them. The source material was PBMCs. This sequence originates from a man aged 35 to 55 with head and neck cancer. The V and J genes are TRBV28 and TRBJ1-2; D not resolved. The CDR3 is CASSTTAGWYGYTF. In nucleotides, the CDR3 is TGTGCCAGCAGTACCACAGCGGGTTGGTATGGCTACACCTTC.